The source of this T cell receptor (beta chain) is a study of cytomegalovirus exposure and HLA in healthy donors. The study's findings and limits: The CMV antigen specificity of three CMV-associated chains was confirmed through in vitro analysis.

The PCR made use of 60 Vbeta and 13 Jbeta primers. Method: immunoSEQ multiplex PCR; TCRdb's copy keeps in-frame clones and lacks some. The profile covers 150,000 or so clones, with roughly 83% appearing a single time and around 0.98% taken by the ten largest. Comments on this clone: What it recognizes is unknown.

Trimming took 5 bases from V and 4 from J; bases not matched to a gene: 7. The germline V gene has CDR1 SGHVS and CDR2 FNYEAQ. CDR3 size: 15 residues. Sample: PBMCs. The chain recombines TRBV7-6 with TRBJ2-7; TRBD2 aligns across 11 bases. This sequence originates from a man aged 25-45 years in good health and CMV-seronegative. Here the CDR3 reads CASSLTSGSIYEQYF. CDR3 coding DNA: TGTGCCAGCAGCCTTACTAGCGGGAGTATTTACGAGCAGTACTTC. Looking up the rest from reference TRBV7-6 and TRBJ2-7 gives the full variable domain: GAGVSQSPRYKVTKRGQDVALRCDPISGHVSLYWYRQALGQGPEFLTYFNYEAQQDKSGLPNDRFSAERPEGSISTLTIQRTEQRDSAMYRCASSLTSGSIYEQYFGPGTRLTVT.